These 26 T cell receptor beta chains originate from one sample sequenced in a study of blood T cell repertoires in COVID-19. Assay: immunoSEQ multiplex PCR; the TCRdb copy retains only in-frame clones and omits some. The sample lists about 250,000 clones, approximately 89% occurring once. The sample consisted of PBMCs or T cells enriched from blood (not recorded which). The receptors stem from a woman aged 40-49 years who had been exposed to COVID-19.

This clone has only a few counts. This rearrangement joins TRBV15 to TRBJ2-1; D unresolved. CDR1 and CDR2 (germline): LNHNV, YYDKDF (reference sequence). CDR3 length: 13 amino acids. The germline V and J ends were trimmed by 5 bases and 6 bases, with 11 bases remaining between them. The CDR3 nucleotides are TGTGCCACCAGCCCTTTTGTGGCCAATGAGCAGTTCTTC. Its protein is CATSPFVANEQFF.

The J gene is TRBJ1-3, the V gene TRBV28; no clear D gene. The CDR3 contains 17 residues. V dropped 1 base and J dropped 2 bases, with 15 bases sitting between them. Germline CDR1 MDHEN, CDR2 SYDVKM. CDR3 sequence: CASSLSRGVLAGNTIYF. For the CDR3, the DNA is TGTGCCAGCAGTTTATCCCGCGGTGTGCTCGCTGGAAACACCATATATTTT.

This clone was recorded a few times. V and J are TRBV4-1 and TRBJ1-2; 10 positions agree with TRBD1. Germline CDR1 reads MGHRA; CDR2 reads YSYEKL. The CDR3 has 17 residues. The V gene end was trimmed by 3 bases and the J gene end by 5 bases; junction bases not matched to a gene: 12. For the CDR3, the DNA is TGCGCCAGCAGCCACCTACTTTCGGACAGGGGGAATTATGGCTACACCTTC. Its translation: CASSHLLSDRGNYGYTF.

The CDR3 loop is CSVDRANTGELFF. DNA of the CDR3: TGCAGCGTGGACAGGGCGAACACCGGGGAGCTGTTTTTT. This chain joins TRBV29-1 and TRBJ2-2; 8 bases are shared with TRBD1. The V segment lost 6 bases and the J segment 0 bases; nucleotides outside the gene matches: 0. The CDR3 length is 13 residues. Germline V gene sequence: CDR1 SQVTM, CDR2 ANQGSEA.

This clone was found once. The rearrangement links TRBV4-3 to TRBJ1-2; TRBD1 is a possible D gene (5 bases). Trimming removed 3 bases from V and 4 bases from J, with 12 bases in between. The germline V gene encodes CDR1 LGHNA and CDR2 YSLEER. This CDR3 has 14 amino acids. CDR3 residues: CASSHGTQGYGYTF. The CDR3 DNA reads TGCGCCAGCAGCCACGGAACCCAGGGCTATGGCTACACCTTC.

The chain recombines TRBV18 with TRBJ1-1; D uncertain. V was clipped by 0 bases and J by 1 base, with 6 bases between them. This CDR3 contains 14 residues. The germline V gene has CDR1 KGHSH and CDR2 LQKENI. CDR3 loop: CASSPPSKNTEAFF. The CDR3, as DNA: TGTGCCAGCTCACCACCGTCCAAGAACACTGAAGCTTTCTTT.

CDR3: CASSTAGLAGDTQYF. DNA of the CDR3: TGTGCCAGTAGTACAGCGGGACTAGCGGGAGATACGCAGTATTTT. The chain joins TRBV19 to TRBJ2-3; 12 bases map to TRBD2. The germline V gene encodes CDR1 LNHDA and CDR2 SQIVND (reference sequence). The CDR3 has 15 amino acids. The J segment lost 5 bases and the V segment lost 4 bases, leaving 4 bases of the junction unmatched.

This clone was found a few times. The rearrangement joins TRBV24-1 to TRBJ2-2, with D perhaps matching TRBD1 (6 bases). Germline CDR1 reads KGHDR; CDR2 reads SFDVKD. The CDR3 has 11 amino acids. V shed 8 bases and J shed 6 bases, with 6 bases lying between them. DNA of the CDR3: TGTGCCACCAAGGGGGCCGGGGAGCTGTTTTTT. It yields the protein CATKGAGELFF.

The chain combines TRBV7-2 with TRBJ2-5, with TRBD1 matching 12 bases. Germline CDR1 and CDR2: SGHTA and FQGNSA. V shed 5 bases and J 5 bases; nucleotides not matched to a gene: 12. This CDR3 region has 17 residues. The CDR3 region is CASSVTRDRGPGETQYF. DNA of the CDR3: TGTGCCAGCAGCGTAACCCGGGACAGGGGGCCGGGGGAGACCCAGTACTTC.

The CDR3 is CASRTGGLVASETQYF. For the CDR3, the DNA is TGTGCCAGCAGGACAGGGGGCTTGGTCGCGTCGGAGACCCAGTACTTC. The chain recombines TRBV28 with TRBJ2-5; TRBD1 matches at 10 bases. The CDR3 has 16 residues. Germline values: CDR1 MDHEN, CDR2 SYDVKM. J gave up 5 bases and V 6 bases, and 12 bases lay outside the gene matches. Together with reference TRBV28 and TRBJ2-5, the CDR3 gives the full variable domain: DVKVTQSSRYLVKRTGEKVFLECVQDMDHENMFWYRQDPGLGLRLIYFSYDVKMKEKGDIPEGYSVSREKKERFSLILESASTNQTSMYLCASRTGGLVASETQYFGPGTRLLVL.

This chain uses TRBV4-1 with TRBJ1-1; D is uncertain. The CDR3 runs 15 residues. V was cut by 3 bases and J by 1 base, with 12 bases left in between. CDR1 is MGHRA and CDR2 is YSYEKL in the germline V gene. The DNA of the CDR3 is TGCGCCAGCAGCCACAGACCAGGTCAGAACACTGAAGCTTTCTTT. Its protein is CASSHRPGQNTEAFF.

The chain carries TRBV9 and TRBJ1-1; perhaps TRBD1 as D (5 bases). Germline V CDR1 and CDR2: SGDLS, YYNGEE. The CDR3 runs 14 residues. V was cut by 3 bases and J by 1 base, with 10 bases left in between. The CDR3 region has the DNA TGTGCCAGCAGCGCATCGGGGGGGAACACTGAAGCTTTCTTT. This sequence encodes CASSASGGNTEAFF.

The genes are TRBV10-3 and TRBJ2-5; D uncertain. The CDR3 has 13 residues. Germline CDR1 is ENHRY and CDR2 is SYGVKD. The V end was cut by 3 bases, the J end by 5 bases, with 10 bases between. CDR3: CAISDSEAETQYF. In nucleotides, the CDR3 is TGTGCCATCAGTGACTCGGAAGCGGAGACCCAGTACTTC.

The chain is built from TRBV6-4 and TRBJ2-3; 10 bases agree with TRBD1. CDR1 is MRHNA and CDR2 is SNTAGT in the germline V gene. The CDR3 sequence is 14 residues long. Trimming cost V 6 bases and J 5 bases; bases outside gene matches: 5. CDR3 DNA: TGTGCCAGCAGCGAGGACAGGGGGAGAGATACGCAGTATTTT. Translating it yields CASSEDRGRDTQYF.

This clone has a handful of counts. V gene TRBV6-2 or TRBV6-3 combines with J gene TRBJ2-2, with D unresolved. CDR3 length: 13 amino acids. V was pared by 0 bases and J by 7 bases, with 6 bases between. The germline CDR1 and CDR2 sequences are MNHEY and SVGEGT. For the CDR3, the DNA is TGTGCCAGCAGTTACTCGACGGGCGGGGAGCTGTTTTTT. Protein product: CASSYSTGGELFF.

The rearrangement uses TRBV6-1 and TRBJ1-5; D is uncertain. V was shortened by 3 bases and J by 2 bases, with 11 bases between the two germline ends. The CDR3 runs 15 residues. The V gene's germline CDR1 is MNHNS and CDR2 SASEGT. The CDR3 protein is CASSEGQVGNQPQHF. The CDR3 bases are TGTGCCAGCAGTGAGGGCCAGGTGGGCAATCAGCCCCAGCATTTT.

This chain links TRBV24-1 with TRBJ1-5, with D tentatively TRBD1 (6 bases). The CDR3 totals 14 residues. Trimming removed 7 bases from V and 2 bases from J, with 11 bases in between. Germline CDR1 reads KGHDR; CDR2 reads SFDVKD. The CDR3 nucleotides read TGTGCCACCAGGGGGGCGGGGGGCAATCAGCCCCAGCATTTT. This codes for CATRGAGGNQPQHF.

This chain uses TRBV27 with TRBJ2-1, with 12 bases that match TRBD2. Trimming at V came to 4 bases and at J to 5 bases, leaving 9 bases not matched to a gene. Germline V lookup: CDR1 MNHEY, CDR2 SMNVEV (reference sequence). This CDR3 is built from 17 residues. The CDR3 protein is CASSSGLAGLLNNEQFF. CDR3 in DNA: TGTGCCAGCAGTTCCGGACTAGCGGGACTACTTAACAATGAGCAGTTCTTC.

The rearrangement joins TRBV5-4 to TRBJ2-3; TRBD2 aligns across 7 bases. Trimming took 4 bases from V and 2 from J; bases not matched to a gene: 4. The CDR3 covers 14 residues. Germline V gives CDR1 SGHNT, CDR2 YYREEE (reference sequence). In nucleotides, the CDR3 is TGTGCCAGCAGCCTGGGACTAAACACAGATACGCAGTATTTT. Amino acids: CASSLGLNTDTQYF. The entire variable domain, with the rest obtained from reference TRBV5-4 and TRBJ2-3, is as follows: ETGVTQSPTHLIKTRGQQVTLRCSSQSGHNTVSWYQQALGQGPQFIFQYYREEENGRGNFPPRFSGLQFPNYSSELNVNALELDDSALYLCASSLGLNTDTQYFGPGTRLTVL.

V usage is TRBV20-1 and J usage is TRBJ2-1; the match to TRBD2 covers 12 bases. Germline-derived CDR1 and CDR2 are DFQATT and SNEGSKA (reference sequence). This CDR3 spans 13 amino acids. Losses at the gene ends were 3 bases for V and 7 bases for J; bases not matched to a gene: 1. The CDR3 DNA reads as TGCAGTGCTAGTACTAGCGGGAGGAATGAGCAGTTCTTC. This translates into CSASTSGRNEQFF.

This rearrangement joins TRBV6-1 to TRBJ2-1; 8 bases match TRBD2. Trimming at V came to 3 bases and at J to 11 bases, leaving 9 bases not matched to a gene. Germline CDR1 and CDR2: MNHNS and SASEGT. CDR3 size: 14 residues. CDR3 nucleotide sequence: TGTGCCAGCAGTGACAAGACTAGCGTGTCAAAGCAGTTCTTC. Its protein product is CASSDKTSVSKQFF.

This clone has only one observation. The chain couples TRBV11-2 to TRBJ2-3; 8 bases fit TRBD1. Germline assignment: CDR1 SGHAT and CDR2 FQNNGV. After removal of 5 bases from V and 2 bases from J, the junction contained 9 bases not matched to a gene. The CDR3 is 16 residues long. The DNA of the CDR3 is TGTGCCAGCAGCCAGCGACAGGGGCGTTTCACAGATACGCAGTATTTT. This encodes CASSQRQGRFTDTQYF.

V gene TRBV14 combines with J gene TRBJ1-2, with D tentatively TRBD1 (5 bases). The V end lost 0 bases, the J end lost 8 bases, and 19 bases lay between the germline ends. The germline CDR1 and CDR2 sequences are SGHDN and FVKESK. The CDR3 spans 16 residues. Written as DNA, the CDR3 is TGTGCCAGCAGCCAAGAACAAAGGGGCCTACCAGCCGGCTACACCTTC. Its translation: CASSQEQRGLPAGYTF.

The chain has TRBV5-1 and TRBJ1-5; 7 bases line up with TRBD1. From germline, CDR1 is SGHRS and CDR2 YFSETQ. The V gene end was trimmed by 0 bases and the J gene end by 6 bases; junction bases not matched to a gene: 3. The CDR3 sequence is 14 residues long. The CDR3 here is CASSLGGGGQPQHF. The CDR3 nucleotides are TGCGCCAGCAGCTTGGGAGGGGGCGGTCAGCCCCAGCATTTT.

The genes are TRBV2 and TRBJ2-7; D gene unclear. Germline CDR1 SNHLY, CDR2 FYNNEI. The CDR3 loop spans 12 amino acids. V was trimmed by 5 bases and J by 3 bases, leaving 8 bases between them. CDR3 sequence: CASSRSGYEQYF. The CDR3 DNA follows: TGTGCCAGCAGTCGGTCCGGCTACGAGCAGTACTTC.

This clone was detected only a few times. The chain combines TRBV5-1 with TRBJ2-7; D might be TRBD2 (5 bases). The CDR3 totals 12 residues. CDR1 and CDR2 from the germline V gene are SGHRS and YFSETQ. Trimming took off 7 bases at V and 4 bases at J, with 12 bases between the two ends. In DNA form, the CDR3 reads TGCGCCAGCCTAGACCCGGGGTACGAGCAGTACTTC. Translation gives CASLDPGYEQYF.